The T cell receptor (beta chain) described here comes from a study of blood T cell repertoires in COVID-19. Study summary: Specimens from acute and convalescent COVID-19 originated in the United States, Italy and Spain. PBMCs, B-cell-depleted T cells, or T cells were the source of the cDNA or gDNA that made up the material.

The germline V gene has CDR1 KGHDR and CDR2 SFDVKD. The CDR3 covers 13 residues. Trimming pared 1 base from V and 7 bases from J, leaving 8 bases between. Per the authors' pipeline: The authors estimated nucleated cell counts from reference gene primer amplification. Sequencing used immunoSEQ multiplex PCR; TCRdb keeps in-frame clones, though not all of them. For V, J and clone size, that table is used; D and trimming come from the DNA. The table lists about 200,000 clones, under 95% of them singletons. Sequencing was done on a sample of peripheral blood. The clonotype comes from a man aged 25-45 years with acute or convalescent COVID-19. The genes are TRBV24-1 and TRBJ2-3; D is uncertain. This CDR3 reads CATSDFRAYTQYF. The CDR3 bases are TGTGCCACCAGTGATTTTCGAGCGTATACGCAGTATTTT.